Listed below are T cell receptor beta chains from one sample, sequenced in a study of Ad26.COV2.S vaccination and SARS-CoV-2 variants. Assay used: immunoSEQ multiplex PCR; TCRdb lists only in-frame clones, some missing. This sample has around 450,000 clones; around 87% occur once, and the top ten carry about 3.6%. This material consisted of peripheral blood, taken in a trial of Ad26.COV2.S vaccine versus placebo. These TCRs come from a person aged 18-60 years who received the Ad26.COV2.S COVID-19 vaccine or a placebo. The CDR3 runs from the conserved cysteine through the conserved F or W. Each record gives: V gene, J gene, clone size, D gene, CDR3 protein, CDR3 DNA. The D gene is left open where the match is weak. Where a row states a size, it is once, few, many or the class of an expanded clone; other rows omit it.

TRBV5-5,TRBJ1-2,.,.,CASSLTNRVPNYGYTF,TGTGCCAGCAGCCTCACGAACAGGGTTCCTAACTATGGCTACACCTTC
TRBV6-5,TRBJ1-4,.,TRBD1,CASRGTGGLEKLFF,TGTGCCAGCAGAGGGACAGGGGGCCTTGAAAAACTGTTTTTT
TRBV11-3,TRBJ2-7,.,.,CASSQTGKYEQYF,TGTGCCAGCAGTCAAACAGGGAAATACGAGCAGTACTTC
TRBV2,TRBJ1-6,.,TRBD1,CASSVRSGTGGAYNSPLHF,TGTGCCAGCAGTGTCCGCTCCGGGACAGGGGGCGCGTATAATTCACCCCTCCACTTT
TRBV2,TRBJ1-6,.,.,CASSDGTADRRSPLHF,TGTGCCAGCAGTGATGGGACCGCAGACCGCCGCTCACCCCTCCACTTT
TRBV2,TRBJ1-5,.,TRBD1,CASSEATGGLWRQPQHF,TGTGCCAGCAGTGAGGCGACAGGGGGCCTCTGGCGACAGCCCCAGCATTTT
TRBV30,TRBJ2-7,once,.,CAWSVRRYEQYF,TGTGCCTGGAGTGTAAGACGCTACGAGCAGTACTTC
TRBV2,TRBJ1-5,.,TRBD1,CASSRSSGGQPQHF,TGTGCCAGCAGTAGGTCTTCAGGGGGTCAGCCCCAGCATTTT
TRBV19,TRBJ2-3,.,TRBD1,CASSTPGQGTDTQYF,TGTGCCAGTAGTACTCCGGGACAGGGCACAGATACGCAGTATTTT
TRBV5-1,TRBJ1-6,.,.,CASSAAGQSNSPLHF,TGCGCCAGCAGCGCCGCGGGACAAAGTAATTCACCCCTCCACTTT
TRBV6-5,TRBJ2-3,.,TRBD1,CASSYGQGADTQYF,TGTGCCAGCAGTTACGGACAGGGGGCAGATACGCAGTATTTT
TRBV9,TRBJ1-3,.,.,CASSRGGLHSGNTIYF,TGTGCCAGCAGCCGAGGGGGGCTCCACTCTGGAAACACCATATATTTT
TRBV5-4,TRBJ2-7,.,TRBD2,CASSLKPSGGIEQYF,TGTGCCAGCAGCTTAAAACCTAGCGGGGGGATTGAACAGTACTTC
TRBV5-1,TRBJ2-1,.,TRBD2,CASRLQGSGAYNEQFF,TGCGCCAGCAGGCTGCAGGGTAGCGGGGCCTACAATGAGCAGTTCTTC
TRBV2,TRBJ2-5,.,TRBD2,CASRRERGVGETQYF,TGTGCCAGCAGACGCGAGCGGGGGGTGGGAGAGACCCAGTACTTC